The 16 T cell receptor beta chains reported below all come from one sample, sequenced in a study of identical twins. From the 5' RACE reads, TCRdb called clonotypes with MiXCR, one entry per CDR3 protein. The sample holds roughly 1,500,000 distinct CDR3 sequences, about 32% seen once. The material sequenced was cord blood. These receptors all come from a newborn girl in good health.

The CDR3 is CASSVAGVTQETQYF. The CDR3 nucleotides read TGTGCCAGCAGCGTTGCGGGGGTTACCCAAGAGACCCAGTACTTC. The V and J genes are TRBV9 and TRBJ2-5, with 7 bases identical to TRBD2. The CDR3 consists of 15 residues. Germline-derived CDR1 and CDR2 are SGDLS and YYNGEE. J was trimmed by 1 base and V by 2 bases; bases with no gene match: 5. The variable domain in full, with the rest retrieved from reference TRBV9 and TRBJ2-5, is DSGVTQTPKHLITATGQRVTLRCSPRSGDLSVYWYQQSLDQGLQFLIQYYNGEERAKGNILERFSAQQFPDLHSELNLSSLELGDSALYFCASSVAGVTQETQYFGPGTRLLVL.

The chain is built from TRBV3-1 and TRBJ1-1; D uncertain. Germline loops: CDR1 LGHDT, CDR2 YNNKEL (reference sequence). The CDR3 is 14 residues long. Trimming pared 4 bases from V and 2 bases from J, leaving 11 bases between. CDR3 sequence: CASSPQVFNTEAFF. CDR3 nucleotide sequence: TGTGCCAGCAGCCCCCAGGTGTTCAACACTGAAGCTTTCTTT.

This chain joins TRBV28 and TRBJ2-3, with TRBD2 identical over 7 bases. CDR1 is MDHEN and CDR2 is SYDVKM in the germline V gene. The CDR3 sequence is 16 residues long. After removal of 1 base from V and 3 bases from J, the junction contained 7 bases not matched to a gene. As DNA, the CDR3 is TGTGCCAGCAGTTTATTTGGAGGGGAGGGAACAGATACGCAGTATTTT. Translation gives CASSLFGGEGTDTQYF.

The chain combines TRBV14 with TRBJ2-7; D gene unclear. Trimming took off 1 base at V and 10 bases at J, with 14 bases between the two ends. The germline CDR1 and CDR2 sequences are SGHDN and FVKESK. The CDR3 is 13 amino acids. CDR3: CASSQAQDWIQYF. The CDR3 nucleotides read TGTGCCAGCAGCCAAGCGCAGGATTGGATTCAGTACTTC.

The table lists this clonotype with many counts. The genes are TRBV4-1 and TRBJ1-4; D not certain. The V gene lost 4 bases and the J gene lost 8 bases, with 14 bases spanning the gap. This CDR3 is 14 amino acids long. Germline values: CDR1 MGHRA, CDR2 YSYEKL. The CDR3 spells CASSRLEREEKLFF. The CDR3 region has the DNA TGCGCCAGCAGCCGCCTCGAGAGAGAGGAAAAACTGTTTTTT.

This clonotype was counted between two and nine times. The rearrangement links TRBV5-1 to TRBJ2-5, with a possible D match to TRBD1 (5 bases). The CDR3 covers 14 residues. Per germline, CDR1 SGHRS and CDR2 YFSETQ. Deletions cut 4 bases from V and 3 bases from J, with 13 bases between. The CDR3 nucleotides read TGCGCCAGCAGCGTCGGACAAACTAAAGAGACCCAGTACTTC. This gives the protein CASSVGQTKETQYF.

This clonotype was seen only a few times. The CDR3 coding sequence is TGCGCCAGCAGCCAAGGCTTGGACTTCTCCTACAATGAGCAGTTCTTC. It encodes CASSQGLDFSYNEQFF. V is TRBV4-1 and J is TRBJ2-1, with TRBD2 as a possible D gene (5 bases). In germline, CDR1 is MGHRA, CDR2 YSYEKL. The CDR3 has 16 residues. V shed 1 base and J shed 0 bases, with 10 bases lying between them.

Of note for this clonotype: A read error may explain this, as a much larger clone is one base away. The chain combines TRBV5-1 with TRBJ2-7, with D possibly matching TRBD2 (5 bases). CDR1 SGHRS and CDR2 YFSETQ come from the germline V gene. The length of the CDR3 is 13 residues. The CDR3 coding sequence is TGCGCCGGCAGCCTACGGACTCCGGATGAGCAGTACTTC. As protein: CAGSLRTPDEQYF.

This clonotype was observed a handful of times. The chain joins TRBV7-2 to TRBJ2-7; D ambiguous. The V gene lost 5 bases and the J gene lost 2 bases, with 7 bases spanning the gap. CDR3 length equals 12 residues. Germline V gene lookup returns CDR1 SGHTA and CDR2 FQGNSA. CDR3 in DNA: TGTGCCAGCAGCCGGAACGCCTACGAGCAGTACTTC. It is translated as CASSRNAYEQYF.

This clonotype was counted between two and nine times. The rearrangement uses TRBV20-1 and TRBJ2-1, with D possibly being TRBD2 (5 bases). This CDR3 is 12 amino acids long. V lost 7 bases and J 3 bases, leaving 10 bases between the germline ends. CDR1 is DFQATT and CDR2 is SNEGSKA in the germline V gene (reference sequence). The CDR3 sequence is CSVDYVYNEQFF. CDR3 DNA sequence: TGCAGTGTCGACTACGTCTACAATGAGCAGTTCTTC.

This clonotype was counted a few times. This chain joins TRBV10-3 and TRBJ1-1, with 9 bases that match TRBD1. The J segment lost 3 bases and the V segment lost 11 bases, leaving 7 bases of the junction unmatched. The length of the CDR3 is 13 residues. Germline V lookup: CDR1 ENHRY, CDR2 SYGVKD. CDR3 nucleotide sequence: TGTGCCGCTGGCCGGACAGGGGACACTGAAGCTTTCTTT. It is translated as CAAGRTGDTEAFF.

The chain has TRBV6-2 or TRBV6-3 and TRBJ2-1; 12 bases map to TRBD2. J was trimmed by 2 bases and V by 2 bases; bases with no gene match: 7. The CDR3 length is 18 residues. CDR1 MNHEY and CDR2 SVGEGT come from the germline V gene. The CDR3: CASSYPTRLAGAYNEQFF. The CDR3 coding sequence is TGTGCCAGCAGTTACCCCACTAGACTAGCGGGAGCCTACAATGAGCAGTTCTTC.

This clonotype was seen only a few times. V is TRBV20-1 and J is TRBJ2-5; 12 bases fit TRBD2. Germline V gives CDR1 DFQATT, CDR2 SNEGSKA (reference sequence). This CDR3 comprises 15 residues. With V trimmed by 6 bases and J by 0 bases, 5 bases remained unmatched. The CDR3 here is CSAATSGGNQETQYF. The CDR3 DNA is TGCAGTGCCGCGACTAGCGGGGGCAACCAAGAGACCCAGTACTTC.

This clonotype was seen a handful of times. This rearrangement joins TRBV27 to TRBJ2-3; no clear D gene. The CDR3 has 14 residues. Deletions cut 6 bases from V and 0 bases from J, with 10 bases between. Germline V gene sequence: CDR1 MNHEY, CDR2 SMNVEV (reference sequence). Here the CDR3 reads CASSKPTSTDTQYF. CDR3 coding DNA: TGTGCCAGCAGCAAACCGACAAGCACAGATACGCAGTATTTT.

This clonotype was found a few times. The J gene is TRBJ1-1, the V gene TRBV6-6; 8 bases line up with TRBD1. This CDR3 comprises 14 residues. In germline, CDR1 is MNHNY, CDR2 SVGAGI (reference sequence). V shed 5 bases, J shed 12 bases, and the junction held 14 bases outside the gene matches. This chain's CDR3 is CASSPGTGQKGTFF. In DNA, the CDR3 is TGTGCCAGCAGTCCCGGGACAGGACAAAAGGGGACTTTCTTT.

This clonotype was detected only a few times. The V gene is TRBV12-3 or TRBV12-4, the J gene TRBJ2-7; the D gene is possibly TRBD2 (6 bases). The V gene lost 5 bases and the J gene lost 1 base, with 18 bases spanning the gap. The CDR3 has 16 residues. The CDR3 DNA is TGTGCCAGCAGTGCACCCCCGGGGGATCCTTCCTACGAGCAGTACTTC. This codes for CASSAPPGDPSYEQYF.